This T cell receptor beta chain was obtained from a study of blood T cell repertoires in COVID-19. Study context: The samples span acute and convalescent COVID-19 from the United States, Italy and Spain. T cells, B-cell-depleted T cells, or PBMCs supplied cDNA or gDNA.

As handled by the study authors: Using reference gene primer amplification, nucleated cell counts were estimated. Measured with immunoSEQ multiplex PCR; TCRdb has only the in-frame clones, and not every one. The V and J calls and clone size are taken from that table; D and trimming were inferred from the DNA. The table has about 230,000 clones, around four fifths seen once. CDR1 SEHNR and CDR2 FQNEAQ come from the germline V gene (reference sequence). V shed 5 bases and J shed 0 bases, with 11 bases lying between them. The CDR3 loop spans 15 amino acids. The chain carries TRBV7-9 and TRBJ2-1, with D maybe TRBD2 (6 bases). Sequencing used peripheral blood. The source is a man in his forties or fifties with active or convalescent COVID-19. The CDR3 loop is CASSAAGSSYNEQFF. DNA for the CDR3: TGTGCCAGCAGCGCTGCGGGGAGCTCCTACAATGAGCAGTTCTTC. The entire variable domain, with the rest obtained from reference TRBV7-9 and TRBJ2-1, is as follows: DTGVSQNPRHKITKRGQNVTFRCDPISEHNRLYWYRQTLGQGPEFLTYFQNEAQLEKSRLLSDRFSAERPKGSFSTLEIQRTEQGDSAMYLCASSAAGSSYNEQFFGPGTRLTVL.